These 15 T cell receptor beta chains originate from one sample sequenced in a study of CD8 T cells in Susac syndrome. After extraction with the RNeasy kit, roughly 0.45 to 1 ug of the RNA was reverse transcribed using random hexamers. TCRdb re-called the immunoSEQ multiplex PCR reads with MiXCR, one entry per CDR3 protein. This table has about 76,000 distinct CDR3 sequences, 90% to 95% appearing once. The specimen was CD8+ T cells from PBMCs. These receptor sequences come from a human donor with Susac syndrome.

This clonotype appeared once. The CDR3 loop reads CASSVLAFF. DNA for the CDR3: TGTGCCAGCAGTGTCTTAGCTTTCTTT. The rearrangement joins TRBV2 to TRBJ1-1; D not resolved. Germline loops: CDR1 SNHLY, CDR2 FYNNEI. V gave up 4 bases and J gave up 10 bases, with 4 bases separating them. This CDR3 has 9 amino acids.

Written as DNA, the CDR3 is TGTGCCAGCAGTATACGGCAGCGAAATCAGCCCCAGCATTTT. Translation gives CASSIRQRNQPQHF. The chain is built from TRBV12-3 or TRBV12-4 and TRBJ1-5, with D uncertain. V lost 5 bases and J lost 4, with 12 bases in between. The CDR3 covers 14 residues.

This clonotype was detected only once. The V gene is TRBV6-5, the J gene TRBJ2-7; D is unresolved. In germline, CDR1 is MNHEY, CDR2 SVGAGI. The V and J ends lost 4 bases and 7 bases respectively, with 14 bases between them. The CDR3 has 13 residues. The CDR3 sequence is CASSSFMVGEQYF. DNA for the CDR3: TGTGCCAGCAGTTCGTTCATGGTAGGGGAGCAGTACTTC.

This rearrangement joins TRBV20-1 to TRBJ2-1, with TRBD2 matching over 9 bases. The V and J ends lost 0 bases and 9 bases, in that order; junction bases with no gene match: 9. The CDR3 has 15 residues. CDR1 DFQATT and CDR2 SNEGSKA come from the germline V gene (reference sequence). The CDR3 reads CSARESSGSVSEQFF. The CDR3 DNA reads TGCAGTGCTAGAGAAAGTAGCGGGAGTGTTAGTGAGCAGTTCTTC.

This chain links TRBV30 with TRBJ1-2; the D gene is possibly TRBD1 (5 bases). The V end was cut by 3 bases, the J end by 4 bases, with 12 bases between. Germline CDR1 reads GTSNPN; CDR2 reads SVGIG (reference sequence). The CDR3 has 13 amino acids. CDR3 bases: TGTGCCTGGAGACCGGACAAGCGCTATGGCTACACCTTC. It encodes CAWRPDKRYGYTF.

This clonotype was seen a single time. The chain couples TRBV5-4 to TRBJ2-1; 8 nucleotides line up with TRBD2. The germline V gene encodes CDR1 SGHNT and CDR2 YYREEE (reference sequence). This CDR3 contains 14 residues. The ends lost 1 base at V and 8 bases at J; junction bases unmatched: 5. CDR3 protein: CASSLRGGTHEQFF. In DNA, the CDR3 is TGTGCCAGCAGCTTGCGGGGGGGAACGCATGAGCAGTTCTTC.

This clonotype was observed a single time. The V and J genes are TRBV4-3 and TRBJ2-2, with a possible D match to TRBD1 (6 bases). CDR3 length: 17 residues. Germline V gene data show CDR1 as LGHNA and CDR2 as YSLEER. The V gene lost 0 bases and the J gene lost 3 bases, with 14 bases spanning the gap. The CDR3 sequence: CASSQEGPGHYTGELFF. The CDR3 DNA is TGCGCCAGCAGCCAAGAGGGTCCGGGACACTACACCGGGGAGCTGTTTTTT.

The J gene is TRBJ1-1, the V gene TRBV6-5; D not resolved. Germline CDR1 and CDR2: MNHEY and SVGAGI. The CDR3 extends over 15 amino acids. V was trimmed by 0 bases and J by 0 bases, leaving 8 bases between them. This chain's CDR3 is CASSYSNRLNTEAFF. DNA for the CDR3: TGTGCCAGCAGTTACTCGAACCGGCTGAACACTGAAGCTTTCTTT.

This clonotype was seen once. Written as DNA, the CDR3 is TGTGCCAGCAGCTTTAGCGCGGGGTACACAGATACGCAGTATTTT. It specifies CASSFSAGYTDTQYF. This chain joins TRBV7-9 and TRBJ2-3; maybe TRBD2 (6 bases). This CDR3 contains 15 residues. The germline V and J ends were trimmed by 3 bases and 2 bases, with 12 bases remaining between them. CDR1 is SEHNR and CDR2 is FQNEAQ in the germline V gene (reference sequence). The whole variable domain, filled in from reference TRBV7-9 and TRBJ2-3, reads DTGVSQNPRHKITKRGQNVTFRCDPISEHNRLYWYRQTLGQGPEFLTYFQNEAQLEKSRLLSDRFSAERPKGSFSTLEIQRTEQGDSAMYLCASSFSAGYTDTQYFGPGTRLTVL.

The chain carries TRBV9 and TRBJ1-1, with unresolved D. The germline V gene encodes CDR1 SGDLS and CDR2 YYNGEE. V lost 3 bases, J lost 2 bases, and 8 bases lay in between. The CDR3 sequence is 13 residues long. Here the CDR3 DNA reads TGTGCCAGCAGCGGGCCGTCTAACACTGAAGCTTTCTTT. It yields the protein CASSGPSNTEAFF.

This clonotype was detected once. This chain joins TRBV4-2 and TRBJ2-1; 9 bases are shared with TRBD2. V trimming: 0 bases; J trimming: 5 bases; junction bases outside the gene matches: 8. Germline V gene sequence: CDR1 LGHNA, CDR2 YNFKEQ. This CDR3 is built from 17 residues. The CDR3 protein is CASSQEGAGGGDNEQFF. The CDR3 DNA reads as TGTGCCAGCAGCCAAGAGGGAGCGGGAGGAGGCGACAATGAGCAGTTCTTC.

Here the CDR3 DNA reads TGCGCCAGCAGCTTCATCGGACAGGCCACAGATACGCAGTATTTT. This codes for CASSFIGQATDTQYF. The rearrangement uses TRBV5-1 and TRBJ2-3; 7 nucleotides agree with TRBD1. V was pared by 2 bases and J by 2 bases, with 5 bases of the junction left unmatched. This CDR3 has 15 amino acids. The V gene's germline CDR1 is SGHRS and CDR2 YFSETQ. The whole variable domain, filled in from reference TRBV5-1 and TRBJ2-3, reads KAGVTQTPRYLIKTRGQQVTLSCSPISGHRSVSWYQQTPGQGLQFLFEYFSETQRNKGNFPGRFSGRQFSNSRSEMNVSTLELGDSALYLCASSFIGQATDTQYFGPGTRLTVL.

This chain's CDR3 is CASRGGGGYGYTF. The CDR3, as DNA: TGTGCCAGCAGGGGGGGTGGGGGATATGGCTACACCTTC. This chain joins TRBV27 and TRBJ1-2; D might be TRBD1 (5 bases). The CDR3 is 13 residues long. Germline values: CDR1 MNHEY, CDR2 SMNVEV (reference sequence). Trimming shortened V by 6 bases and J by 5 bases, and 13 bases separated the two germline ends.

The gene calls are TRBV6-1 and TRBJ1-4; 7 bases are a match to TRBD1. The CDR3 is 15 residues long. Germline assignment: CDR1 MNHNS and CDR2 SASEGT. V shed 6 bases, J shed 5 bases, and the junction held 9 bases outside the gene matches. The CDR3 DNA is TGTGCCAGCAGACATAATACGGGACAGAATGAAAAACTGTTTTTT. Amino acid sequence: CASRHNTGQNEKLFF.

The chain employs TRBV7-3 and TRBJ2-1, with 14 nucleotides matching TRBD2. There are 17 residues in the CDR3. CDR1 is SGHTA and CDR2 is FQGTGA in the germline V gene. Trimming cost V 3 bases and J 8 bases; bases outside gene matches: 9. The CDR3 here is CASSLEPGGLAGDEQFF. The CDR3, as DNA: TGTGCCAGCAGCTTGGAACCCGGGGGACTAGCGGGGGATGAGCAGTTCTTC.